The 10 T cell receptor beta chains below all came from one sample that was sequenced in a study of T cell responses to AZD1222 COVID-19 vaccine (TCRdb year 2021). Library prep was done by the immunoSEQ multiplex PCR assay. TCRdb obtained this table from immuneACCESS and retained in-frame rearrangements with V and J assigned. These tables miss some clones; where compared with another copy, unresolved V genes account for less than half of the shortfall, and the remainder is unexplained. The sample table holds roughly 84,000 clones, of which about 90% were seen once. The ten largest clones represent 1.5% of the sample. The intended sense of this specimen's time point label: baseline before first vaccination. The sequencing used peripheral blood, collected on day 0 of AZD1222 vaccination. The receptors originated from an adult in good health.

The chain employs TRBV5-1 and TRBJ1-3; D gene uncertain. V was pared by 0 bases and J by 0 bases, with 7 bases between. The CDR3 runs to 15 residues. Germline CDR1 reads SGHRS; CDR2 reads YFSETQ. In nucleotides, the CDR3 is TGCGCCAGCAGCTTGGACAGACGCTCTGGAAACACCATATATTTT. Its protein is CASSLDRRSGNTIYF.

The CDR3 reads CASTQTWGRNTEAFF. The CDR3, as DNA: TGTGCCAGCACCCAAACTTGGGGGCGAAACACTGAAGCTTTCTTT. The chain recombines TRBV6-5 with TRBJ1-1; D is perhaps TRBD1 (6 bases). Germline CDR1 is MNHEY and CDR2 is SVGAGI. Trimming took 7 bases from V and 2 from J, leaving 17 bases between them. The length of the CDR3 is 15 residues.

The chain couples TRBV5-8 to TRBJ2-7; tentatively, D is TRBD1 or TRBD2 (5 bases each). V was trimmed by 5 bases and J by 3 bases, leaving 15 bases between them. Germline values: CDR1 SGHTS, CDR2 YDEGEE. CDR3 length: 14 residues. CDR3 loop: CASRRRGVGYEQYF. CDR3 DNA sequence: TGTGCCAGCAGACGACGAGGGGTTGGCTACGAGCAGTACTTC.

J is TRBJ1-1 and V is TRBV18; D unclear. Trimming stripped 4 bases from V and 4 bases from J, with 10 bases between. This CDR3 region has 13 residues. Germline-derived CDR1 and CDR2 are KGHSH and LQKENI. The CDR3 DNA sequence: TGTGCCAGCTCACAGGGAGTAGGCACTGAAGCTTTCTTT. This codes for CASSQGVGTEAFF.

The gene calls are TRBV7-5 and TRBJ2-2; the D call TRBD1 from the table was never checked on the DNA. TRBV7-5 is termed a pseudogene. The CDR3 totals 21 residues. The CDR3 sequence is CARSRPRQGARFTANTGELFF. DNA for the CDR3: TGTGCCAGAAGCCGGCCCCGACAGGGGGCAAGGTTTACCGCGAACACCGGGGAGCTGTTTTTT.

The rearrangement links TRBV9 to TRBJ1-1; TRBD1 might be the D (5 bases). Germline V gives CDR1 SGDLS, CDR2 YYNGEE. Trimming shortened V by 4 bases and J by 4 bases, and 11 bases separated the two germline ends. This CDR3 has 13 amino acids. CDR3 DNA sequence: TGTGCCAGCAGCCCCACAGGACTCACTGAAGCTTTCTTT. This translates into CASSPTGLTEAFF.

This chain uses TRBV6-5 with TRBJ1-5; a weak D match, TRBD1 (5 bases). Germline V gene data show CDR1 as MNHEY and CDR2 as SVGAGI. The length of the CDR3 is 15 residues. Trimming pared 7 bases from V and 2 bases from J, leaving 15 bases between. As DNA, the CDR3 is TGTGCCAGCAAAGGGGTAAGGGATGGCAATCAGCCCCAGCATTTT. It yields the protein CASKGVRDGNQPQHF.

V usage is TRBV29-1 and J usage is TRBJ1-2, with D perhaps matching TRBD1 (5 bases). The CDR3 covers 12 residues. The V gene lost 4 bases and the J gene lost 2 bases, with 8 bases spanning the gap. Germline V gene sequence: CDR1 SQVTM, CDR2 ANQGSEA. The CDR3 spells CSVAGGNYGYTF. CDR3 nucleotides: TGCAGCGTTGCGGGGGGGAACTATGGCTACACCTTC.

The rearrangement joins TRBV6-2 or TRBV6-3 to TRBJ2-5, with 8 bases identical to TRBD1. This CDR3 has 17 residues. The ends lost 0 bases at V and 1 base at J; junction bases unmatched: 7. Germline V gives CDR1 MNHEY, CDR2 SVGEGT. Here the CDR3 reads CASSYSSTGGFQETQYF. As DNA, the CDR3 is TGTGCCAGCAGTTACTCGAGCACAGGGGGTTTCCAAGAGACCCAGTACTTC.

The V gene is TRBV11-1, the J gene TRBJ1-1, with D perhaps TRBD1 (5 bases). Germline V gene lookup returns CDR1 SGHAT and CDR2 FQDESV (reference sequence). The CDR3 contains 15 residues. V was clipped by 1 base and J by 4 bases, with 13 bases between them. The DNA for the CDR3 is TGTGCCAGCAGCTTAGTGCGGGGCCTTAGCACTGAAGCTTTCTTT. This encodes CASSLVRGLSTEAFF.